This is a list of T cell receptor beta chains from one sample in a study of T cell responses to AZD1222 COVID-19 vaccine. TCRdb's table, derived via immunoSEQ multiplex PCR, lists solely in-frame clones and lacks some. The data show 110,000 to 150,000 clones, approximately 91% seen once. The sequencing used peripheral blood, collected 28 days after the second AZD1222 dose. Receptors originate from an adult who received the AZD1222 COVID-19 vaccine. The CDR3 runs from the conserved cysteine through the conserved F or W. D genes are given only for firm matches. Size values are once, few and many counts, or a class for expanded clones, and some rows have none.

J: TRBJ1-1
D: -
size: -
V: TRBV6-5
CDR3: CASSPGGQVRKAFF
DNA: TGTGCCAGCAGCCCCGGGGGTCAGGTTAGGAAAGCTTTCTTT

J: TRBJ1-1
D: TRBD1
size: -
V: TRBV28
CDR3: CASSVTGGTEAFF
DNA: TGTGCCAGCAGTGTCACAGGGGGCACTGAAGCTTTCTTT

J: TRBJ1-4
D: -
size: -
V: TRBV3-1/TRBV3-2
CDR3: CASSHVQGTNEKLFF
DNA: TGTGCCAGCAGCCACGTACAGGGCACTAATGAAAAACTGTTTTTT

J: TRBJ1-2
D: TRBD1
size: -
V: TRBV5-1
CDR3: CASSLDDRDVWGYTF
DNA: TGCGCCAGCAGCTTGGACGACAGGGACGTTTGGGGCTACACCTTC

J: TRBJ1-5
D: TRBD1
size: -
V: TRBV4-1
CDR3: CATSPLEGQDFRAQHF
DNA: TGCGCCACCAGCCCCCTCGAGGGACAGGACTTCAGGGCCCAGCATTTT

J: TRBJ1-1
D: TRBD1
size: -
V: TRBV5-1
CDR3: CASSWGTGDTEAFF
DNA: TGCGCCAGCAGCTGGGGGACAGGGGACACTGAAGCTTTCTTT

J: TRBJ1-5
D: TRBD1
size: -
V: TRBV2
CDR3: CASSLGQGGQPQHF
DNA: TGTGCCAGCAGTCTTGGACAGGGGGGACAGCCCCAGCATTTT

J: TRBJ2-3
D: -
size: -
V: TRBV24-1
CDR3: CATSDPGVDTQYF
DNA: TGTGCCACCAGTGACCCGGGGGTAGATACGCAGTATTTT

J: TRBJ1-1
D: -
size: few
V: TRBV14
CDR3: CASSHWNTEAFF
DNA: TGTGCCAGCAGCCATTGGAACACTGAAGCTTTCTTT

J: TRBJ2-5
D: -
size: -
V: TRBV7-9
CDR3: CASTQRVDRETQYF
DNA: TGTGCCAGCACCCAGCGAGTGGACAGAGAGACCCAGTACTTC

J: TRBJ1-2
D: -
size: -
V: TRBV7-9
CDR3: CASSTPRPYGYTF
DNA: TGTGCCAGCAGCACCCCCCGACCCTATGGCTACACCTTC

J: TRBJ1-5
D: TRBD1
size: -
V: TRBV2
CDR3: CASSEGGGGQPQHF
DNA: TGTGCCAGCAGTGAGGGAGGGGGCGGTCAGCCCCAGCATTTT

J: TRBJ2-7
D: -
size: -
V: TRBV2
CDR3: CASSERISLGYEQYF
DNA: TGTGCCAGCAGTGAACGGATATCCCTGGGGTACGAGCAGTACTTC

J: TRBJ2-2
D: TRBD2
size: -
V: TRBV27
CDR3: CASSFTAASGSSGELFF
DNA: TGTGCCAGCAGTTTCACTGCGGCGAGCGGGAGTTCCGGGGAGCTGTTTTTT

J: TRBJ2-3
D: TRBD1
size: -
V: TRBV6-5
CDR3: CASSSRTTGMTDTQYF
DNA: TGTGCCAGCAGTTCCCGTACGACAGGGATGACAGATACGCAGTATTTT

J: TRBJ2-7
D: TRBD2
size: few
V: TRBV6-5
CDR3: CASSYMSLAGREQYF
DNA: TGTGCCAGCAGTTACATGAGTCTAGCGGGACGCGAGCAGTACTTC

J: TRBJ1-2
D: -
size: -
V: TRBV9
CDR3: CASSADNTNYGYTF
DNA: TGTGCCAGCAGCGCGGACAATACTAACTATGGCTACACCTTC

J: TRBJ1-6
D: -
size: -
V: TRBV6-1
CDR3: CASGSSYNSPLHF
DNA: TGTGCCAGCGGGAGCTCCTATAATTCACCCCTCCACTTT

J: TRBJ1-1
D: -
size: -
V: TRBV12-5
CDR3: CASGLSRGGSAFF
DNA: TGTGCTAGTGGTTTGTCACGGGGGGGCTCGGCTTTCTTT

J: TRBJ2-7
D: -
size: once
V: TRBV6-5
CDR3: CASSYSRSQSSYEQYF
DNA: TGTGCCAGCAGTTACTCGAGATCACAGAGCTCCTACGAGCAGTACTTC

J: TRBJ2-3
D: TRBD2
size: -
V: TRBV2
CDR3: CASRRGTSVRDTQYF
DNA: TGTGCCAGCAGGCGGGGGACTAGCGTGAGAGATACGCAGTATTTT

J: TRBJ1-6
D: -
size: -
V: TRBV7-8
CDR3: CASSLMTGDNSPLHF
DNA: TGTGCCAGCAGCTTAATGACGGGCGATAATTCACCCCTCCACTTT

J: TRBJ2-7
D: TRBD1
size: once
V: TRBV5-4
CDR3: CASSLQGVYEQYF
DNA: TGTGCCAGCAGCTTACAGGGGGTTTACGAGCAGTACTTC

J: TRBJ1-4
D: -
size: -
V: TRBV5-1
CDR3: CASRTQDLEKRNEKLFF
DNA: TGCGCCAGCAGAACCCAAGACTTGGAGAAACGTAATGAAAAACTGTTTTTT

J: TRBJ2-2
D: -
size: -
V: TRBV24-1
CDR3: CATRDEASGELFF
DNA: TGTGCCACCCGCGACGAAGCCTCCGGGGAGCTGTTTTTT

J: TRBJ2-7
D: TRBD1
size: -
V: TRBV2
CDR3: CASSETRQGVYEQYF
DNA: TGTGCCAGCAGTGAAACAAGGCAGGGGGTCTACGAGCAGTACTTC

J: TRBJ2-5
D: TRBD2
size: -
V: TRBV5-1
CDR3: CASWTSGRETQYF
DNA: TGCGCCAGTTGGACTAGCGGGAGGGAGACCCAGTACTTC

J: TRBJ1-5
D: -
size: -
V: TRBV6-6
CDR3: CASSYSRQGSAQPQHF
DNA: TGTGCCAGCAGTTACAGTCGGCAGGGCTCCGCTCAGCCCCAGCATTTT

J: TRBJ1-5
D: -
size: -
V: TRBV2
CDR3: CASSLRTANQPQHF
DNA: TGTGCCAGCAGCCTCAGGACAGCGAATCAGCCCCAGCATTTT

J: TRBJ2-7
D: TRBD1
size: -
V: TRBV7-9
CDR3: CASSLTGTLGEQYF
DNA: TGTGCCAGCAGCTTGACAGGGACCTTGGGCGAGCAGTACTTC

J: TRBJ2-1
D: -
size: once
V: TRBV5-1
CDR3: CASSSQGGEQFF
DNA: TGCGCCAGCAGCTCCCAGGGGGGGGAGCAGTTCTTC

J: TRBJ1-2
D: -
size: -
V: TRBV5-1
CDR3: CASSLEGQNYGYTF
DNA: TGCGCCAGCAGCTTGGAGGGCCAGAACTATGGCTACACCTTC

J: TRBJ2-1
D: TRBD2
size: -
V: TRBV5-1
CDR3: CASSLVASGAYNEQFF
DNA: TGCGCCAGCAGCTTGGTAGCTAGCGGGGCATACAATGAGCAGTTCTTC

J: TRBJ1-1
D: TRBD1
size: -
V: TRBV5-1
CDR3: CASSYRTGGDTEAFF
DNA: TGCGCCAGCAGCTACCGGACAGGCGGGGACACTGAAGCTTTCTTT

J: TRBJ1-3
D: -
size: -
V: TRBV19
CDR3: CASPHPKGERGNTIYF
DNA: TGTGCCAGTCCCCATCCAAAGGGTGAGCGTGGAAACACCATATATTTT

J: TRBJ2-3
D: -
size: -
V: TRBV20-1
CDR3: CSYPSTDTQYF
DNA: TGCAGCTACCCGAGCACAGATACGCAGTATTTT

J: TRBJ2-7
D: -
size: few
V: TRBV5-3
CDR3: CARSYHPWEYF
DNA: TGTGCCAGAAGTTATCATCCGTGGGAGTACTTC

J: TRBJ2-3
D: -
size: -
V: TRBV5-5
CDR3: CASRPSVSTDTQYF
DNA: TGTGCCAGCAGGCCTAGCGTTAGCACAGATACGCAGTATTTT

J: TRBJ2-7
D: -
size: -
V: TRBV6-1
CDR3: CASSDRRGQIREQYF
DNA: TGTGCCAGCAGTGACAGGAGGGGACAAATTCGAGAGCAGTACTTC

J: TRBJ2-7
D: -
size: -
V: TRBV11-2
CDR3: CASSLGVEQYF
DNA: TGTGCCAGCAGCTTAGGGGTCGAGCAGTACTTC

J: TRBJ2-3
D: TRBD2
size: few
V: TRBV11-3
CDR3: CASSPFSGGAGDTQYF
DNA: TGTGCCAGCAGCCCATTCAGCGGGGGGGCGGGAGATACGCAGTATTTT

J: TRBJ1-2
D: -
size: -
V: TRBV6-2/TRBV6-3
CDR3: CASSDRGHGGYTF
DNA: TGTGCCAGCAGCGACAGAGGGCACGGTGGCTACACCTTC

J: TRBJ2-7
D: -
size: -
V: TRBV5-4
CDR3: CASSLNPGEQYF
DNA: TGTGCCAGCAGCCTTAACCCCGGAGAGCAGTACTTC

J: TRBJ2-1
D: -
size: -
V: TRBV7-9
CDR3: CASTRQYDIKVGNEQFF
DNA: TGTGCCAGCACCCGCCAATATGACATTAAAGTAGGGAATGAGCAGTTCTTC

J: TRBJ1-2
D: TRBD1
size: few
V: TRBV3-1/TRBV3-2
CDR3: CASSLRQGQRHGYTF
DNA: TGTGCCAGCAGCCTTCGACAGGGTCAACGGCATGGCTACACCTTC

J: TRBJ2-3
D: -
size: -
V: TRBV4-1
CDR3: CASSRLPGNSGTDTQYF
DNA: TGCGCCAGCAGCCGCCTCCCAGGGAACTCCGGCACAGATACGCAGTATTTT

J: TRBJ1-6
D: -
size: few
V: TRBV18
CDR3: CASSPIGAGANSPLHF
DNA: TGTGCCAGCTCACCAATCGGGGCAGGGGCAAATTCACCCCTCCACTTT

J: TRBJ1-1
D: -
size: once
V: TRBV5-1
CDR3: CASSAQGQDTEAFF
DNA: TGCGCCAGCAGCGCACAGGGTCAGGACACTGAAGCTTTCTTT

J: TRBJ2-7
D: -
size: -
V: TRBV5-1
CDR3: CASSLERSYEQYF
DNA: TGCGCCAGCAGCTTAGAGCGGTCCTACGAGCAGTACTTC

J: TRBJ2-5
D: -
size: -
V: TRBV10-3
CDR3: CAIKDSGETQYF
DNA: TGTGCCATCAAGGACAGTGGAGAGACCCAGTACTTC

J: TRBJ1-3
D: TRBD1
size: -
V: TRBV9
CDR3: CASSPRQGEGSTIYF
DNA: TGTGCCAGCAGCCCCCGACAGGGGGAAGGAAGCACCATATATTTT

J: TRBJ1-2
D: TRBD1
size: once
V: TRBV19
CDR3: CASSTRDRRPLGYTF
DNA: TGTGCCAGTAGTACCCGGGACAGAAGGCCACTTGGCTACACCTTC

J: TRBJ2-7
D: TRBD1
size: -
V: TRBV6-5
CDR3: CASSYSGGVNEQYF
DNA: TGTGCCAGCAGTTACTCAGGGGGCGTAAACGAGCAGTACTTC

J: TRBJ1-1
D: TRBD1
size: -
V: TRBV5-1
CDR3: CASSSGQADEAFF
DNA: TGCGCCAGCAGCTCCGGACAGGCCGATGAAGCTTTCTTT

J: TRBJ1-4
D: TRBD1
size: once
V: TRBV25-1
CDR3: CASGGDRGRDEKLFF
DNA: TGTGCCAGTGGGGGGGACAGGGGGCGCGATGAAAAACTGTTTTTT

J: TRBJ2-5
D: -
size: -
V: TRBV6-5
CDR3: CASKVGTEAWETQYF
DNA: TGTGCCAGCAAAGTCGGGACGGAGGCGTGGGAGACCCAGTACTTC

J: TRBJ1-1
D: -
size: -
V: TRBV11-2
CDR3: CASSRDTEAFF
DNA: TGTGCCAGCAGCCGGGACACTGAAGCTTTCTTT

J: TRBJ1-1
D: -
size: -
V: TRBV7-2
CDR3: CASSLGAAYTEAFF
DNA: TGTGCCAGCAGCTTAGGGGCAGCTTACACTGAAGCTTTCTTT

J: TRBJ1-4
D: -
size: few
V: TRBV9
CDR3: CASSGRGDPGEKLFF
DNA: TGTGCCAGCAGCGGACGGGGCGATCCGGGGGAAAAACTGTTTTTT